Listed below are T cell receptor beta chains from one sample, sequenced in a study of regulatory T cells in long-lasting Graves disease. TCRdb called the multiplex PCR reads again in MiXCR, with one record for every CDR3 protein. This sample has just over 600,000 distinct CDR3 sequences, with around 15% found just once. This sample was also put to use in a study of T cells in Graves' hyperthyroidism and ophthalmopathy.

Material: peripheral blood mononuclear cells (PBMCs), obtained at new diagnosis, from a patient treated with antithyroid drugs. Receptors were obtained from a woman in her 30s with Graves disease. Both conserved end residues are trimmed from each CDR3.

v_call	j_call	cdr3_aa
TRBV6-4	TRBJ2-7	ASRRTGPSEQY
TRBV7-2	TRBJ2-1	ASSLMSGLSYNEQF
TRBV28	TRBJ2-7	ASRSDRGGYEQY
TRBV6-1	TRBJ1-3	ASRARSGDRSGNTIY
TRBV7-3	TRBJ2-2	ASSSTGQTSGELF
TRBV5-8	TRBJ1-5	ASSRYRVGGLENQPQH
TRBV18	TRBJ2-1	ASSPTESSYNEQF
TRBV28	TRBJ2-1	ASSRQQIPRF
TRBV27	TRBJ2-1	ASAPGTSGRARGNEQF
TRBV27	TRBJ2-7	ASSLGRDRGYEQY
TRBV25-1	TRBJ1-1	ASQTENTEAF
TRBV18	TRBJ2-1	ASSPVQGPLGEQF
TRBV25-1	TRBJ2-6	ASRQGAAGANVLT
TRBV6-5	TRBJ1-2	ASSYQAGGSYGYT
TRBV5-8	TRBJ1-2	ASSSFRDSYGYT
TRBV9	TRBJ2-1	ASSPSGEYNEQF
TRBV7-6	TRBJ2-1	ASSLEDSSNEQF